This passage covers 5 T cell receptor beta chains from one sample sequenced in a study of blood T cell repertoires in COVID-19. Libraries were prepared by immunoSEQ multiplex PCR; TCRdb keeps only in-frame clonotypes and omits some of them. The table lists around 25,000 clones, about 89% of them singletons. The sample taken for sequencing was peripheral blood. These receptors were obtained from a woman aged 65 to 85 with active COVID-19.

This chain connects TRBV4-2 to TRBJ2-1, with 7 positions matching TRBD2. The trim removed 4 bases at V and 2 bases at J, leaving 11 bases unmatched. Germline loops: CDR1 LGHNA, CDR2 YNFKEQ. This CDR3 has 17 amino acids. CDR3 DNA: TGTGCCAGCAGCCGGAGTTTGAGTGGGGGGGCCTACAATGAGCAGTTCTTC. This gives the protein CASSRSLSGGAYNEQFF.

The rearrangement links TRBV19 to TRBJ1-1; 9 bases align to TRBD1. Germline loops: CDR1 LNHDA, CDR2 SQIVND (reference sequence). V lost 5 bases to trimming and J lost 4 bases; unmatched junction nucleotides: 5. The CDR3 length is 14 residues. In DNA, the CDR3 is TGTGCCAGTAGTTTTCTGGGACAGGGCACTGAAGCTTTCTTT. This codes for CASSFLGQGTEAFF.

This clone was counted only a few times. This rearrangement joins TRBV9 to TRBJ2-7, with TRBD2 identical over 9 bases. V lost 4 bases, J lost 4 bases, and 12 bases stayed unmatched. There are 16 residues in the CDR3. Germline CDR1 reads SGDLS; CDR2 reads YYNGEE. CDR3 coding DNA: TGTGCCAGCAGCCTGGGCGGGGGGGCAGTAAGTTACGAGCAGTACTTC. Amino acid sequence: CASSLGGGAVSYEQYF.

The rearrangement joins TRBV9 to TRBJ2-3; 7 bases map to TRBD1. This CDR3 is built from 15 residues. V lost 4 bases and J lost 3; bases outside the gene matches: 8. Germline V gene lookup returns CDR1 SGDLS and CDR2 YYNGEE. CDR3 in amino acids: CASSSRGTGTDTQYF. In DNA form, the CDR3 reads TGTGCCAGCAGCAGCAGGGGGACCGGGACAGATACGCAGTATTTT.

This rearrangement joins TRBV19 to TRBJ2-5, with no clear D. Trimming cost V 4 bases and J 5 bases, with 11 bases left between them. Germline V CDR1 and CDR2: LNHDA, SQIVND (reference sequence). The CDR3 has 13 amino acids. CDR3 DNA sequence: TGTGCCAGTAGTAGGCAGGAAGGTGAGACCCAGTACTTC. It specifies CASSRQEGETQYF.